This TCR beta chain was recovered during a study of identical twins. One entry per CDR3 protein, called by TCRdb with MiXCR from the 5' RACE reads. The data hold 300,000 to 350,000 distinct CDR3 sequences, with roughly an eighth observed a single time. To note about this clonotype: Its target is unknown.

The donor group consisted entirely of healthy Caucasians. Broader study findings: Zero-insertion analyses were open to partial confounding by invariant MAIT and iNKT cells. Cross-sectional statistics, not tracking of the same donors, supported the conclusions. Researchers reported excess low generation probability among twin-shared out-of-frame alpha sequences.

Another study also made use of these data, one on yellow fever vaccine responses in identical twins.

The receptor was derived from a woman between 18 and 30 years old in good health. The sequencing sample was made of CD8+ T cells sorted from blood.

CDR3 protein: CASNEGREKLFF. DNA for the CDR3: TGTGCCAGCAACGAAGGTCGGGAAAAACTGTTTTTT. The chain uses TRBV28 and TRBJ1-4; D remains unclear. The CDR3 is 12 residues long. The germline V gene has CDR1 MDHEN and CDR2 SYDVKM. V was trimmed by 7 bases and J by 8 bases, leaving 11 bases between them.